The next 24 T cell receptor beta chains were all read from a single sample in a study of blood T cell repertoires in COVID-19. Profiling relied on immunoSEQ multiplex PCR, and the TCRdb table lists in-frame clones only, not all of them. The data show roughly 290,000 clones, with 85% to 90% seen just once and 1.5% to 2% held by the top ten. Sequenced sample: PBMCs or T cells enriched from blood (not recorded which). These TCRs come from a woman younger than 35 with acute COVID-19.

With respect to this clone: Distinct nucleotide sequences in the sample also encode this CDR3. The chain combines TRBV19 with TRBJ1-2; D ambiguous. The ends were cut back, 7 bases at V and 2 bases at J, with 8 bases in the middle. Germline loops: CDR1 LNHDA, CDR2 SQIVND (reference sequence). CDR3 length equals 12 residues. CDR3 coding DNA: TGTGCCAGTAATTACGGGAACTATGGCTACACCTTC. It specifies CASNYGNYGYTF.

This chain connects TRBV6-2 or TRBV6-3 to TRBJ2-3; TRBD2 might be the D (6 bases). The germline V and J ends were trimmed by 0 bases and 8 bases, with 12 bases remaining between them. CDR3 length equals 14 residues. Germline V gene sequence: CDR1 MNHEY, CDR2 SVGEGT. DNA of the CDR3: TGTGCCAGCAGTTACTCGGGGGGAGGCGGTACGCAGTATTTT. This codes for CASSYSGGGGTQYF.

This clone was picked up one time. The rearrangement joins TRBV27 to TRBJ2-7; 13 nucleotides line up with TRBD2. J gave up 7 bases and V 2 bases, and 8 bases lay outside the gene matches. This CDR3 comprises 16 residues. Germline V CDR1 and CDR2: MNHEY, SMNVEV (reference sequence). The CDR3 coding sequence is TGTGCCAGCAGTTTACTACTAGCGGGAGGGCCTGGGGAGCAGTACTTC. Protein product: CASSLLLAGGPGEQYF.

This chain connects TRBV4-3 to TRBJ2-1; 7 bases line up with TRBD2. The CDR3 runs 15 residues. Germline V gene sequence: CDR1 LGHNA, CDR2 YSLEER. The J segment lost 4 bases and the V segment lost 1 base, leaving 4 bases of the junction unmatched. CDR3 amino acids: CASSQGAGLYNEQFF. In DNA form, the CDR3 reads TGCGCCAGCAGCCAAGGAGCGGGACTATACAATGAGCAGTTCTTC.

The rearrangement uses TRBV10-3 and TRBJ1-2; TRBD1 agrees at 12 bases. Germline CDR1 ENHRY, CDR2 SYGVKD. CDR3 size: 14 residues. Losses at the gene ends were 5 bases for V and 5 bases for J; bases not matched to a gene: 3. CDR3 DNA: TGTGCCATCAGTTTGGGACAGGGGGCTTATGGCTACACCTTC. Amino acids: CAISLGQGAYGYTF.

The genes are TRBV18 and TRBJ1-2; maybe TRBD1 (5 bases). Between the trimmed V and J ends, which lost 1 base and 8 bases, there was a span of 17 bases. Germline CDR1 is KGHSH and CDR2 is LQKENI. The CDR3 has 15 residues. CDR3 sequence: CASSPHSEGREGYTF. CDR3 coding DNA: TGTGCCAGCTCACCACATTCGGAGGGGAGAGAAGGCTACACCTTC.

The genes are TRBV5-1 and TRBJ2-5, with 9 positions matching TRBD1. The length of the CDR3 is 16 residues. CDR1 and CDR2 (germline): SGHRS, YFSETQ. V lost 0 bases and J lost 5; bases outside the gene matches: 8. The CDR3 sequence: CASSLAGQGIGETQYF. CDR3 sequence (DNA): TGCGCCAGCAGCTTGGCGGGACAGGGAATCGGGGAGACCCAGTACTTC. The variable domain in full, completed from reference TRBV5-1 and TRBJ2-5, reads KAGVTQTPRYLIKTRGQQVTLSCSPISGHRSVSWYQQTPGQGLQFLFEYFSETQRNKGNFPGRFSGRQFSNSRSEMNVSTLELGDSALYLCASSLAGQGIGETQYFGPGTRLLVL.

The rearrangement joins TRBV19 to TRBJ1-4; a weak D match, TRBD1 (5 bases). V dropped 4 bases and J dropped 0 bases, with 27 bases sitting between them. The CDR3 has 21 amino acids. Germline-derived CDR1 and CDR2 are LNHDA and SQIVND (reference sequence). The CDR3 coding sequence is TGTGCCAGTAGTACGGGGGGTTGGAGGATGGATATTGTCGCAACTAATGAAAAACTGTTTTTT. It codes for CASSTGGWRMDIVATNEKLFF.

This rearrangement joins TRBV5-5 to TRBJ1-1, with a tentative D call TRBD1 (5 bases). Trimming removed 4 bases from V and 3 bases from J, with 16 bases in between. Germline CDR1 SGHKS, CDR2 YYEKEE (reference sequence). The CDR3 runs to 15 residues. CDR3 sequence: CASSGSPGLHTEAFF. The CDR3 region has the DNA TGTGCCAGCAGCGGAAGTCCGGGACTACACACTGAAGCTTTCTTT.

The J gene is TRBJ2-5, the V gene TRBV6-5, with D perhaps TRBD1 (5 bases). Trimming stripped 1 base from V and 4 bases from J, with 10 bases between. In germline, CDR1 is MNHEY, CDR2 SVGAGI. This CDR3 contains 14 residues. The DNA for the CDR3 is TGTGCCAGCAGTTACTTTCAGGGTCTAGAGACCCAGTACTTC. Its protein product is CASSYFQGLETQYF.

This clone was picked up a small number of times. The CDR3 protein is CASSLEYGGGLGSYEQYF. Here the CDR3 DNA reads TGTGCCAGCAGCTTAGAGTACGGGGGAGGGCTGGGGTCCTACGAGCAGTACTTC. The chain couples TRBV7-2 to TRBJ2-7; 7 nucleotides agree with TRBD2. Looked up from germline, CDR1 is SGHTA and CDR2 is FQGNSA. The CDR3 totals 18 residues. Trimming at V came to 1 base and at J to 1 base, leaving 13 bases not matched to a gene.

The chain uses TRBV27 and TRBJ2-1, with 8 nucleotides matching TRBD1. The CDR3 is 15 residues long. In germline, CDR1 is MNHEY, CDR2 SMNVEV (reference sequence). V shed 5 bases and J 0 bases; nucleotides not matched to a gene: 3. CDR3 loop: CASSRTGGSYNEQFF. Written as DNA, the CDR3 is TGTGCCAGCAGTCGAACAGGGGGCTCCTACAATGAGCAGTTCTTC.

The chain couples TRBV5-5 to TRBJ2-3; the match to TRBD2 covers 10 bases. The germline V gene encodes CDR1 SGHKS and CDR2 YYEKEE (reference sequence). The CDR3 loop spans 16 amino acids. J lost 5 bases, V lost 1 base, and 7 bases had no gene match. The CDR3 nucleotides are TGTGCCAGCAGCTTGCTTGGAGCGGGAGGGGGAGATACGCAGTATTTT. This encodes CASSLLGAGGGDTQYF.

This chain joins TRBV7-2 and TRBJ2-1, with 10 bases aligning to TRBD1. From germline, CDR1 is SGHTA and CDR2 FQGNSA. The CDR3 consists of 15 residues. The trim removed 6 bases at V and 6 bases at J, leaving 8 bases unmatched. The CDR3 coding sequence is TGTGCCAGCAGATACGGGGACAGGGGAATCAATGAGCAGTTCTTC. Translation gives CASRYGDRGINEQFF.

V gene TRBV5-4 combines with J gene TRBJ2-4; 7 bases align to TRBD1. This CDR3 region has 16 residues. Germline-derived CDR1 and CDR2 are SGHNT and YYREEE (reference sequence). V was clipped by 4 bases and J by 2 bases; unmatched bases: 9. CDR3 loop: CASSPGQIRTKNIQYF. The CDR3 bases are TGTGCCAGCAGCCCGGGACAGATCCGGACCAAAAACATTCAGTACTTC.

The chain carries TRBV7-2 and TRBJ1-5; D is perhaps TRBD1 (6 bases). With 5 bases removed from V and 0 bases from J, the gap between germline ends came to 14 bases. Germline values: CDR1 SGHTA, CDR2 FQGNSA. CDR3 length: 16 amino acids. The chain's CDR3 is CASSLDRSYSNQPQHF. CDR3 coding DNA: TGTGCCAGCAGCCTTGACAGGTCCTATAGCAATCAGCCCCAGCATTTT.

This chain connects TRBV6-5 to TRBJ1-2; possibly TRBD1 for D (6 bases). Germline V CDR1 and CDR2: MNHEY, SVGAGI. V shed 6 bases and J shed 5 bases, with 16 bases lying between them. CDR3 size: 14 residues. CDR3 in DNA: TGTGCCAGCAGCCTAGGGGGTACGTGGTATGGCTACACCTTC. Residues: CASSLGGTWYGYTF.

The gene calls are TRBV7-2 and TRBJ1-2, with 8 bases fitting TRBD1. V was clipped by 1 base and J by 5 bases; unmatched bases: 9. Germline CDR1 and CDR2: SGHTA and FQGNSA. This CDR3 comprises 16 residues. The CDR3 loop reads CASSLGQGARRYGYTF. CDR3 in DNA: TGTGCCAGCAGCTTAGGCCAGGGGGCGCGAAGATATGGCTACACCTTC.

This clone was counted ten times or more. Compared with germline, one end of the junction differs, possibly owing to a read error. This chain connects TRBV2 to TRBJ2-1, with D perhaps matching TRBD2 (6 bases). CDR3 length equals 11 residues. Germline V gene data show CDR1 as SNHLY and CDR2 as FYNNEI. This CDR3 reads CASSLRDSTIF. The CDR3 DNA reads TGTGCCAGCAGTCTCCGGGACTCCACGATCTTC.

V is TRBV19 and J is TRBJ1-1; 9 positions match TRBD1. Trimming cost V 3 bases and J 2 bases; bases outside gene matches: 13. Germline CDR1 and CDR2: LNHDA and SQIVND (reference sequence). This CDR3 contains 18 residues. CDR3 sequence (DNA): TGTGCCAGTAGTATGGGCAGCCGGGACAGGGAGGTCAACACTGAAGCTTTCTTT. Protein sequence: CASSMGSRDREVNTEAFF. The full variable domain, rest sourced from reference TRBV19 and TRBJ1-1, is DGGITQSPKYLFRKEGQNVTLSCEQNLNHDAMYWYRQDPGQGLRLIYYSQIVNDFQKGDIAEGYSVSREKKESFPLTVTSAQKNPTAFYLCASSMGSRDREVNTEAFFGQGTRLTVV.

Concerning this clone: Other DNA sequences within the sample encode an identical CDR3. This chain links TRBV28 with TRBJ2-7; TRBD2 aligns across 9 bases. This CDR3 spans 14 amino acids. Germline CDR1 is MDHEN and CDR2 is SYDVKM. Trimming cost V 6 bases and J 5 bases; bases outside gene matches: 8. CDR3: CASSLSGSTHEQYF. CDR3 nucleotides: TGTGCCAGCAGCCTTAGCGGGAGTACCCACGAGCAGTACTTC.

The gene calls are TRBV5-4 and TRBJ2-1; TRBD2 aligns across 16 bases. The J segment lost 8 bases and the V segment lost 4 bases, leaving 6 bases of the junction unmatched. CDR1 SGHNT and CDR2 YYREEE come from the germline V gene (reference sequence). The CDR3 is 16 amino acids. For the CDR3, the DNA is TGTGCCAGCAGCGAGGGGACTAGCGGGAGGGGCGATGAGCAGTTCTTC. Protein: CASSEGTSGRGDEQFF. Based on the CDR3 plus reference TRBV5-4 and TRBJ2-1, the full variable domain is ETGVTQSPTHLIKTRGQQVTLRCSSQSGHNTVSWYQQALGQGPQFIFQYYREEENGRGNFPPRFSGLQFPNYSSELNVNALELDDSALYLCASSEGTSGRGDEQFFGPGTRLTVL.

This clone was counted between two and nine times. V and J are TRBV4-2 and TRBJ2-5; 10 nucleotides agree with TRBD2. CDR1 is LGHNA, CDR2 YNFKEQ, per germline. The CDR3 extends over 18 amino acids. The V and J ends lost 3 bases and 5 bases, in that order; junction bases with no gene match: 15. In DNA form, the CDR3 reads TGTGCCAGCAGCCATCTAGCGGGAGTCGCGGCCAACCCGGAGACCCAGTACTTC. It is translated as CASSHLAGVAANPETQYF.

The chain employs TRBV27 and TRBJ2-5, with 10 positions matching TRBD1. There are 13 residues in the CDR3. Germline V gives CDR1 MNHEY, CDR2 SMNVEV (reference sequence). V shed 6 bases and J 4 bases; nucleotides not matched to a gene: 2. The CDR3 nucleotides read TGTGCCAGCAGGGACAGGGGGGGAGAGACCCAGTACTTC. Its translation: CASRDRGGETQYF.